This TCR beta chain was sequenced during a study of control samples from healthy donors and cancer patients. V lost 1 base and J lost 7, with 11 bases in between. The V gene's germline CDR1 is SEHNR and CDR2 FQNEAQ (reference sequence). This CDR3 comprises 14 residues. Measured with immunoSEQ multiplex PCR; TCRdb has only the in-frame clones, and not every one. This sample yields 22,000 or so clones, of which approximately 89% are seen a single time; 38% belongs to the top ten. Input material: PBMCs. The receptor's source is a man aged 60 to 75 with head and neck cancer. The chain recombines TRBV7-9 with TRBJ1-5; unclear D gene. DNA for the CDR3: TGTGCCAGCAGCTTAGACGTGTCGGGGCAGCCCCAGCATTTT. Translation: CASSLDVSGQPQHF.